The sequence of this TCR beta chain was determined in a study of blood T cells in healthy people across ages. This clonotype was counted between two and nine times. Next came a second PCR, run for about 7 to 12 cycles, which used a sample-barcoded 5' primer along with a J-beta primer mix. TCRdb re-derived calls from the 5' RACE reads in MiXCR, one entry per CDR3 protein. The sample has about 570,000 distinct CDR3 sequences; about a quarter are singletons. Germline loops: CDR1 SGDLS, CDR2 YYNGEE. The CDR3 runs to 18 residues. Trimming took 4 bases from V and 2 from J, leaving 24 bases between them. This sample was also put to use in a study of T cells of mothers and their children.

This clonotype was sampled from a boy aged 2-15 years in good health. Input material: blood. The chain links TRBV9 to TRBJ1-1; D perhaps matches TRBD1 (5 bases). DNA for the CDR3: TGTGCCAGCAGCCAGGCGGTCAGGCTTCAGGGTAGCAACACTGAAGCTTTCTTT. Translated: CASSQAVRLQGSNTEAFF.